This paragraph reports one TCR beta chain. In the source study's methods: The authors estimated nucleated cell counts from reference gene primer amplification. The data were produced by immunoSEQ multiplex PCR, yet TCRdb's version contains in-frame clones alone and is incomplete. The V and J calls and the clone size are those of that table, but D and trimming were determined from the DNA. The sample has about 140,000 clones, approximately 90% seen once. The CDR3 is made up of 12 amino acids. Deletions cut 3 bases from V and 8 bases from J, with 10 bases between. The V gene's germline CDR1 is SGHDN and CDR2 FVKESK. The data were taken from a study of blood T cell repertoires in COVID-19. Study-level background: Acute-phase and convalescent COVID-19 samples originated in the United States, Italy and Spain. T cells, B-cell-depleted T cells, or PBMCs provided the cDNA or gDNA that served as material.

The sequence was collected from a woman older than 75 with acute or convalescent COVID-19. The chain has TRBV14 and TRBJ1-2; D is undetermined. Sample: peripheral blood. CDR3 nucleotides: TGTGCCAGCAGCCACAATTTCAGAGGCTACACCTTC. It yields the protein CASSHNFRGYTF.